The 26 T cell receptor beta chains below all came from one sample that was sequenced in a study of shared clonotypes between healthy human individuals. The repertoire was sequenced with immunoSEQ multiplex PCR; TCRdb's copy has only in-frame clones and lacks some. The sample includes around 510,000 clones, 90% to 97% of them seen just once. Input material: naive CD4+ T cells sorted from blood. Regarding subset: CD45RA+ positively selected. These TCRs come from a woman aged 25 to 39 in good health.

This clone showed up just once. The chain combines TRBV4-1 with TRBJ2-7; no definite D call. Deletions cut 1 base from V and 5 bases from J, with 18 bases between. The CDR3 is 16 residues long. Germline loops: CDR1 MGHRA, CDR2 YSYEKL. The DNA for the CDR3 is TGCGCCAGCAGCCAAGTGGGAAGACAAAAGGCCAACGAGCAGTACTTC. Translating it yields CASSQVGRQKANEQYF.

V usage is TRBV6-1 and J usage is TRBJ2-1; D is tentatively TRBD1 or TRBD2 (5 bases each). CDR1 and CDR2 from the germline V gene are MNHNS and SASEGT. V was cut by 2 bases and J by 4 bases, with 12 bases left in between. CDR3 length equals 15 residues. The CDR3, as DNA: TGTGCCAGCAGTGAATCGGGACCTATTTACAATGAGCAGTTCTTC. Protein: CASSESGPIYNEQFF.

This clone was seen a single time. The chain has TRBV27 and TRBJ2-6; D may be TRBD1 (6 bases). Trimming removed 6 bases from V and 0 bases from J, with 21 bases in between. This CDR3 is 19 amino acids long. Germline lookup yields CDR1 MNHEY and CDR2 SMNVEV (reference sequence). The CDR3, as DNA: TGTGCCAGCAGCCTTCTTGGGGGCTACTTAAACTCTGGGGCCAACGTCCTGACTTTC. This translates into CASSLLGGYLNSGANVLTF. Filled out from reference TRBV27 and TRBJ2-6, the complete variable domain reads EAQVTQNPRYLITVTGKKLTVTCSQNMNHEYMSWYRQDPGLGLRQIYYSMNVEVTDKGDVPEGYKVSRKEKRNFPLILESPSPNQTSLYFCASSLLGGYLNSGANVLTFGAGSRLTVL.

V gene TRBV5-5 combines with J gene TRBJ2-7; 13 positions match TRBD2. The trim removed 5 bases at V and 7 bases at J, leaving 12 bases unmatched. The germline gives CDR1 SGHKS, CDR2 YYEKEE (reference sequence). The CDR3 is made up of 16 amino acids. The CDR3 coding sequence is TGTGCCAGCAGGAACGGCCCCTGGACTAGCGGGAGTGAGCAGTACTTC. Protein sequence: CASRNGPWTSGSEQYF.

The chain links TRBV7-6 to TRBJ1-1, with TRBD1 identical over 7 bases. CDR1 is SGHVS, CDR2 FNYEAQ, per germline. The CDR3 extends over 15 amino acids. V lost 1 base and J lost 5; bases outside the gene matches: 7. CDR3 region: CASSLDGTVGTEAFF. For the CDR3, the DNA is TGTGCCAGCAGCTTAGATGGGACAGTTGGGACTGAAGCTTTCTTT.

The chain has TRBV15 and TRBJ2-7; tentative D call: TRBD1 (6 bases). The V gene lost 3 bases and the J gene lost 3 bases, with 21 bases spanning the gap. The germline V gene has CDR1 LNHNV and CDR2 YYDKDF (reference sequence). The CDR3 sequence is 17 residues long. For the CDR3, the DNA is TGTGCCACCAGCAGGGACAGAGCAGTAACGGGCGGCTACGAGCAGTACTTC. Translation: CATSRDRAVTGGYEQYF.

CDR3 sequence: CASSLESRRSPLHF. CDR3 coding DNA: TGTGCCAGCAGTTTAGAGAGCCGGCGGTCACCCCTCCACTTT. The chain is built from TRBV28 and TRBJ1-6; no clear D gene. Trimming left V 2 bases short and J 10 bases short, with 12 bases between. From germline, CDR1 is MDHEN and CDR2 SYDVKM. The CDR3 runs 14 residues.

In the case of this clone: Other DNA variants within this sample encode the same CDR3. This rearrangement joins TRBV10-3 to TRBJ1-1; possibly TRBD1 for D (6 bases). Germline assignment: CDR1 ENHRY and CDR2 SYGVKD. V gave up 6 bases and J gave up 3 bases, with 8 bases separating them. The CDR3 contains 12 residues. The CDR3 sequence is CAIRQGDTEAFF. The CDR3 region has the DNA TGTGCCATCAGACAGGGAGACACTGAAGCTTTCTTT.

The CDR3 sequence is CASSFTGLGEDTQYF. Written as DNA, the CDR3 is TGTGCCAGCAGCTTCACAGGGTTGGGTGAAGATACGCAGTATTTT. The chain couples TRBV11-3 to TRBJ2-3, with D maybe TRBD1 (6 bases). Germline CDR1 and CDR2: SGHNT and YENEEA. The V gene lost 3 bases and the J gene lost 5 bases, with 15 bases spanning the gap. This CDR3 comprises 15 residues.

The V gene is TRBV15, the J gene TRBJ2-1; 8 bases are a match to TRBD1. Germline V CDR1 and CDR2: LNHNV, YYDKDF (reference sequence). The trim removed 6 bases at V and 2 bases at J, leaving 6 bases unmatched. The CDR3 sequence is 15 residues long. The CDR3: CATSLGQDAYNEQFF. As DNA, the CDR3 is TGTGCCACCAGTTTGGGACAGGACGCCTACAATGAGCAGTTCTTC.

This chain connects TRBV9 to TRBJ2-5; D is unresolved. Trimming took 0 bases from V and 4 from J, leaving 13 bases between them. Germline V lookup: CDR1 SGDLS, CDR2 YYNGEE. The CDR3 is 15 amino acids. CDR3 in amino acids: CASSVAGGLRETQYF. The CDR3 DNA reads as TGTGCCAGCAGCGTAGCTGGTGGGTTGAGAGAGACCCAGTACTTC. Together with reference TRBV9 and TRBJ2-5, the CDR3 gives the full variable domain: DSGVTQTPKHLITATGQRVTLRCSPRSGDLSVYWYQQSLDQGLQFLIQYYNGEERAKGNILERFSAQQFPDLHSELNLSSLELGDSALYFCASSVAGGLRETQYFGPGTRLLVL.

This rearrangement joins TRBV7-2 to TRBJ1-2; TRBD1 matches 10 bases. V was clipped by 1 base and J by 4 bases; unmatched bases: 6. This CDR3 spans 16 amino acids. The germline V gene has CDR1 SGHTA and CDR2 FQGNSA. The DNA of the CDR3 is TGTGCCAGCAGCTTAGGAGGACAGGGGGTATCCTATGGCTACACCTTC. As protein: CASSLGGQGVSYGYTF.

Only one count was recorded for this clone. This chain links TRBV2 with TRBJ1-3, with D possibly matching TRBD1 (6 bases). The CDR3 has 13 amino acids. Germline lookup yields CDR1 SNHLY and CDR2 FYNNEI. Trimming removed 10 bases at V and 0 bases at J, with 10 bases between. CDR3 sequence reads: CATLGGSGNTIYF. For the CDR3, the DNA is TGTGCCACCCTAGGGGGCTCTGGAAACACCATATATTTT.

The chain links TRBV18 to TRBJ1-2; no clear D. CDR1 is KGHSH, CDR2 LQKENI, per germline. The CDR3 spans 14 residues. Between the trimmed V and J ends, which lost 2 bases and 1 base, there was a span of 8 bases. This CDR3 is CASSPSRFNYGYTF. In DNA, the CDR3 is TGTGCCAGCTCACCATCACGGTTTAACTATGGCTACACCTTC.

This clone was counted once. The chain uses TRBV6-1 and TRBJ1-2, with D uncertain. With 2 bases removed from V and 4 bases from J, the gap between germline ends came to 5 bases. The CDR3 sequence is 12 residues long. Germline values: CDR1 MNHNS, CDR2 SASEGT. For the CDR3, the DNA is TGTGCCAGCAGTGAAACTGCCTATGGCTACACCTTC. Translated, it gives CASSETAYGYTF.

The chain has TRBV6-4 and TRBJ2-2; 7 bases are shared with TRBD1. This CDR3 is 14 amino acids long. The germline gives CDR1 MRHNA, CDR2 SNTAGT. Unmatched junction bases numbered 3, after V lost 5 bases and J lost 3 bases. The CDR3 nucleotides read TGTGCCAGCAGTAGGGACAGAGACACCGGGGAGCTGTTTTTT. Its translation is CASSRDRDTGELFF.

The V and J genes are TRBV6-4 and TRBJ1-2; D not resolved. The CDR3 consists of 14 residues. Trimming took off 7 bases at V and 3 bases at J, with 15 bases between the two ends. Germline values: CDR1 MRHNA, CDR2 SNTAGT. This CDR3 is CASKRAAGDYGYTF. The CDR3, as DNA: TGTGCCAGCAAGCGGGCCGCTGGGGACTATGGCTACACCTTC.

The rearrangement links TRBV5-4 to TRBJ2-7, with D uncertain. The CDR3 has 13 amino acids. Trimming took off 3 bases at V and 7 bases at J, with 14 bases between the two ends. From germline, CDR1 is SGHNT and CDR2 YYREEE (reference sequence). CDR3 DNA sequence: TGTGCCAGCAGCTCTTTTATACGACGGGAGCAGTACTTC. As protein: CASSSFIRREQYF.

The chain joins TRBV2 to TRBJ2-3; no clear D gene. This CDR3 comprises 14 residues. V was pared by 4 bases and J by 4 bases, with 12 bases between. Germline values: CDR1 SNHLY, CDR2 FYNNEI. DNA of the CDR3: TGTGCCAGCAGTGGGTCTAGGGCCCCAGATACGCAGTATTTT. Amino acid sequence: CASSGSRAPDTQYF.

The J gene is TRBJ1-2, the V gene TRBV27; TRBD1 is a possible D gene (6 bases). The germline V gene encodes CDR1 MNHEY and CDR2 SMNVEV (reference sequence). CDR3 length: 15 residues. Trimming took 2 bases from V and 2 from J, leaving 12 bases between them. The CDR3 DNA sequence: TGTGCCAGCAGTTTAAACAGGGTTGGGAACTATGGCTACACCTTC. The encoded protein is CASSLNRVGNYGYTF.

This clone occurred once. The chain has TRBV5-4 and TRBJ1-4; 10 nucleotides line up with TRBD1. Per germline, CDR1 SGHNT and CDR2 YYREEE (reference sequence). After removal of 0 bases from V and 4 bases from J, the junction contained 0 bases not matched to a gene. This CDR3 is built from 15 residues. CDR3 loop: CASSLGDRGNEKLFF. CDR3 bases: TGTGCCAGCAGCTTGGGGGACAGGGGTAATGAAAAACTGTTTTTT.

The chain recombines TRBV6-5 with TRBJ2-7; possibly TRBD2 for D (6 bases). CDR1 and CDR2 (germline): MNHEY, SVGAGI. The CDR3 runs to 14 residues. Deletions cut 0 bases from V and 5 bases from J, with 11 bases between. CDR3 in amino acids: CASSYSRLVDEQYF. CDR3 coding DNA: TGTGCCAGCAGTTACTCGAGACTAGTTGACGAGCAGTACTTC.

This chain links TRBV13 with TRBJ1-3; D not certain. CDR1 and CDR2 from the germline V gene are PRHDT and FYEKMQ (reference sequence). The germline V and J ends were trimmed by 5 bases and 0 bases, with 11 bases remaining between them. The CDR3 has 15 amino acids. The CDR3 region has the DNA TGTGCCAGCAGCCCGATACAAAGCTCTGGAAACACCATATATTTT. It is translated as CASSPIQSSGNTIYF.

The CDR3 DNA is TGTGCCATCAGTGAGCAGGGGGTATATGGCTACACCTTC. Translating it yields CAISEQGVYGYTF. The V and J genes are TRBV10-3 and TRBJ1-2; 7 positions match TRBD1. Germline CDR1 ENHRY, CDR2 SYGVKD. This CDR3 has 13 amino acids. Trimming cost V 2 bases and J 5 bases; bases outside gene matches: 2.

The CDR3 is CASSHPTSYDEQYF. The CDR3 region has the DNA TGTGCCAGCTCACATCCAACGAGCTACGACGAGCAGTACTTC. The rearrangement links TRBV18 to TRBJ2-7, with D hard to call. Germline V CDR1 and CDR2: KGHSH, LQKENI. Trimming stripped 4 bases from V and 5 bases from J, with 15 bases between. The CDR3 is 14 amino acids.

The rearrangement links TRBV30 to TRBJ2-5, with D possibly being TRBD1 (5 bases). The CDR3 loop spans 13 amino acids. CDR1 is GTSNPN, CDR2 SVGIG, per germline (reference sequence). The V gene lost 0 bases and the J gene lost 2 bases, with 7 bases spanning the gap. The CDR3 region is CAWSVGPQETQYF. The CDR3 region has the DNA TGTGCCTGGAGTGTGGGGCCGCAAGAGACCCAGTACTTC.